A selection of T cell receptor beta chains follows, all from one sample in a study of blood T cell repertoires in COVID-19. TCRdb's table, derived via immunoSEQ multiplex PCR, lists solely in-frame clones and lacks some. The sample has 110,000 to 150,000 clones, about nine tenths seen once. The sample comprised peripheral blood. The receptors here all came from a woman of 80 years or more with acute or convalescent COVID-19. CDR3s include the opening cysteine and the closing phenylalanine or tryptophan. D genes are given only for firm matches. Not all rows give a size; the values are once, few, many and, for expanded clones, a class.

TRBD1	17	TRBV2	TRBJ1-2	NA	CASSEGQMGQGNYGYTF	TGTGCCAGCAGTGAAGGGCAAATGGGACAGGGGAACTATGGCTACACCTTC
NA	13	TRBV5-1	TRBJ1-1	NA	CASSREGNTEAFF	TGCGCCAGCAGCCGGGAGGGAAACACTGAAGCTTTCTTT
TRBD1	16	TRBV4-1	TRBJ1-1	NA	CASSPSRNQGGTEAFF	TGCGCCAGCTCCCCAAGCCGGAATCAGGGGGGCACTGAAGCTTTCTTT
NA	14	TRBV5-1	TRBJ2-7	NA	CASSYDRPGYEQYF	TGCGCCAGCAGCTACGACAGGCCGGGCTACGAGCAGTACTTC
NA	14	TRBV7-2	TRBJ2-5	NA	CATERSGGEETQYF	TGTGCCACGGAAAGGAGCGGCGGGGAAGAGACCCAGTACTTC
NA	19	TRBV2	TRBJ1-5	NA	CASSEGVDLLSGNNQPQHF	TGTGCCAGCAGTGAGGGGGTGGACCTACTCAGCGGGAACAATCAGCCCCAGCATTTT
NA	15	TRBV5-6	TRBJ2-1	NA	CASSRSRSSYNEQFF	TGTGCCAGCAGCCGTAGCAGAAGCTCCTACAATGAGCAGTTCTTC
TRBD2	16	TRBV7-2	TRBJ2-1	NA	CASSLDGTSGGYEQFF	TGTGCCAGCAGCTTAGATGGGACTAGCGGGGGTTATGAGCAGTTCTTC
NA	12	TRBV5-1	TRBJ2-3	NA	CASRTSTDTQYF	TGCGCCAGCAGGACTAGCACAGATACGCAGTATTTT
NA	15	TRBV7-9	TRBJ1-3	NA	CASSFFTGAGNTIYF	TGTGCCAGCAGCTTTTTTACAGGTGCGGGAAACACCATATATTTT
TRBD1	15	TRBV9	TRBJ2-5	NA	CASDPGGDRWETQYF	TGTGCCAGCGACCCAGGGGGCGACCGGTGGGAGACCCAGTACTTC
NA	14	TRBV27	TRBJ1-1	NA	CASGRTGMNTEAFF	TGTGCCAGCGGAAGGACGGGAATGAACACTGAAGCTTTCTTT
NA	12	TRBV3-1/TRBV3-2	TRBJ1-1	NA	CASSQGGTEAFF	TGTGCCAGCAGCCAGGGCGGGACTGAAGCTTTCTTT
NA	14	TRBV6-5	TRBJ1-6	NA	CASSPGLANSPLHF	TGTGCCAGCAGTCCGGGACTCGCTAATTCACCCCTCCACTTT
NA	15	TRBV5-1	TRBJ1-1	NA	CASSPGGGWGTEAFF	TGCGCCAGCAGCCCGGGAGGGGGATGGGGCACTGAAGCTTTCTTT
TRBD1	15	TRBV5-1	TRBJ1-1	NA	CASSPPGQGNTEAFF	TGCGCCAGCAGCCCTCCGGGACAGGGTAACACTGAAGCTTTCTTT
NA	14	TRBV18	TRBJ2-7	few	CASSLGDTSYEQYF	TGTGCCAGCTCACTGGGGGACACCTCCTACGAGCAGTACTTC
NA	13	TRBV9	TRBJ2-5	NA	CASSVNPRETQYF	TGTGCCAGCAGCGTAAATCCCCGGGAGACCCAGTACTTC
NA	16	TRBV12-5	TRBJ1-2	NA	CASGLDPRQINYGYTF	TGTGCTAGTGGTTTGGACCCACGACAGATAAACTATGGCTACACCTTC
TRBD1	14	TRBV7-2	TRBJ1-2	once	CASSLSPGGYGYTF	TGTGCCAGCAGCTTGTCTCCAGGGGGCTATGGCTACACCTTC
NA	13	TRBV7-2	TRBJ1-4	NA	CASSIRGSEKLFF	TGTGCCAGCAGCATAAGGGGGAGTGAAAAACTGTTTTTT
NA	16	TRBV6-2/TRBV6-3	TRBJ2-1	NA	CASSTPRSQPYNEQFF	TGTGCCAGCAGTACGCCTAGGAGCCAACCCTACAATGAGCAGTTCTTC
TRBD1	15	TRBV3-1/TRBV3-2	TRBJ1-2	once	CASSQRQGGAYGYTF	TGTGCCAGCAGCCAAAGGCAGGGGGGCGCCTATGGCTACACCTTC
NA	15	TRBV19	TRBJ1-4	NA	CASSFNPATNEKLFF	TGTGCCAGTAGTTTCAACCCAGCAACTAATGAAAAACTGTTTTTT
NA	17	TRBV19	TRBJ1-5	NA	CASSIDPPHRINQPQHF	TGTGCCAGTAGTATAGATCCTCCCCACAGGATCAATCAGCCCCAGCATTTT
TRBD1	15	TRBV18	TRBJ1-2	NA	CASSPGTGDGYGYTF	TGTGCCAGCTCCCCAGGGACAGGGGACGGCTATGGCTACACCTTC
NA	15	TRBV5-1	TRBJ1-2	once	CASSEGPGANYGYTF	TGCGCCAGCAGCGAGGGGCCAGGGGCTAACTATGGCTACACCTTC
TRBD1	14	TRBV5-1	TRBJ1-5	once	CASSSGQPNQPQHF	TGCGCCAGCAGCTCGGGACAGCCGAATCAGCCCCAGCATTTT
NA	12	TRBV29-1	TRBJ2-3	NA	CSVGARTDTQYF	TGCAGCGTTGGGGCCCGCACAGATACGCAGTATTTT
NA	13	TRBV7-2	TRBJ2-7	NA	CASSLDEVYEQYF	TGTGCCAGCAGCTTAGACGAGGTCTACGAGCAGTACTTC
NA	15	TRBV6-5	TRBJ1-1	NA	CASTGAGLMNTEAFF	TGTGCCAGCACAGGTGCGGGGCTTATGAACACTGAAGCTTTCTTT
NA	14	TRBV2	TRBJ2-5	NA	CASKASVNQETQYF	TGTGCCAGCAAGGCTAGCGTAAACCAAGAGACCCAGTACTTC
NA	14	TRBV27	TRBJ2-7	NA	CASSLWAAPYEQYF	TGTGCCAGCAGTTTGTGGGCAGCTCCCTACGAGCAGTACTTC
TRBD1	14	TRBV7-2	TRBJ1-1	NA	CASSSNRGNTEAFF	TGTGCCAGCAGCTCTAACAGGGGGAACACTGAAGCTTTCTTT
TRBD2	14	TRBV19	TRBJ2-5	once	CASSPTSGEETQYF	TGTGCCAGTAGCCCTACTAGCGGGGAAGAGACCCAGTACTTC
TRBD2	14	TRBV3-1/TRBV3-2	TRBJ2-4	NA	CASSRSGGQDIQYF	TGTGCCAGCAGCCGGAGCGGGGGCCAAGACATTCAGTACTTC
NA	16	TRBV5-6	TRBJ2-1	once	CASSRGAGASYNEQFF	TGTGCCAGCAGCCGAGGGGCGGGGGCGTCCTACAATGAGCAGTTCTTC
TRBD1	19	TRBV4-1	TRBJ2-3	once	CASSQGQGGQGSEADTQYF	TGCGCCAGCAGCCAAGGACAGGGGGGACAGGGAAGCGAGGCAGATACGCAGTATTTT
NA	15	TRBV9	TRBJ1-3	NA	CASSVDGSSGNTIYF	TGTGCCAGCAGCGTAGACGGTTCCTCTGGAAACACCATATATTTT
NA	14	TRBV5-5	TRBJ1-3	NA	CASSSYGEGNTIYF	TGTGCCAGCAGCTCTTACGGGGAAGGAAACACCATATATTTT
NA	15	TRBV6-5	TRBJ1-3	NA	CASREGTSSGNTIYF	TGTGCCAGCCGAGAGGGTACGAGCTCTGGAAACACCATATATTTT
NA	15	TRBV5-1	TRBJ2-3	NA	CASSLEVGATDTQYF	TGCGCCAGCAGCTTGGAGGTTGGGGCCACAGATACGCAGTATTTT
NA	14	TRBV21-1	TRBJ1-5	NA	CASSKGQGNQPQHF	TGTGCCAGCAGCAAAGGACAGGGAAATCAGCCCCAGCATTTT
NA	13	TRBV20-1	TRBJ1-3	NA	CSASTGSGNTIYF	TGCAGTGCCAGTACGGGCTCTGGAAACACCATATATTTT
TRBD2	15	TRBV7-9	TRBJ2-2	NA	CASSLLAGGAGELFF	TGTGCCAGCAGCTTGCTAGCGGGGGGCGCCGGGGAGCTGTTTTTT
NA	15	TRBV19	TRBJ1-5	once	CASRSDSRGNQPQHF	TGTGCCAGTAGATCCGACTCCAGAGGCAATCAGCCCCAGCATTTT
NA	15	TRBV6-1	TRBJ2-7	once	CASSERGDSSYEQYF	TGTGCCAGCAGTGAACGAGGAGACAGTTCCTACGAGCAGTACTTC
TRBD1	14	TRBV7-9	TRBJ1-6	NA	CASSVGQGGKPLHF	TGTGCCAGCAGCGTAGGACAGGGGGGAAAACCCCTCCACTTT
TRBD2	15	TRBV7-2	TRBJ2-1	once	CASTSRGGSYNEQFF	TGTGCCAGCACCTCTCGGGGGGGGTCCTACAATGAGCAGTTCTTC
NA	16	TRBV7-2	TRBJ1-4	NA	CASSTEIIWRAEKLFF	TGTGCCAGCAGCACCGAAATCATTTGGAGGGCGGAAAAACTGTTTTTT
TRBD1	13	TRBV30	TRBJ1-1	NA	CAWSSTGDTEAFF	TGTGCCTGGAGTTCGACAGGGGACACTGAAGCTTTCTTT